This TCR beta chain stems from a study of T cell repertoires in cytomegalovirus infection. Study overall: Evidence of both CMV infection and a matching HLA type came from public TCR beta signatures.

Germline assignment: CDR1 MNHEY and CDR2 SVGAGI. The germline V and J ends were trimmed by 7 bases and 0 bases, with 8 bases remaining between them. The CDR3 is made up of 13 amino acids. TCRdb re-analysed the reads in MiXCR, keeping a single row per CDR3 protein. Of fewer than 200,000 distinct CDR3 sequences in the sample, approximately 19% are singletons; the top ten hold roughly 2.9%. This chain uses TRBV6-5 with TRBJ2-3; the D is unclear. Sequencing used PBMCs. This TCR was sampled from a human donor in good health (CMV status not recorded). Some clones in this sample may be carry-over from other donors' samples. This CDR3 reads CASTPESTDTQYF. The CDR3 DNA follows: TGTGCCAGCACTCCCGAGAGCACAGATACGCAGTATTTT.